A single sample is the source of the 27 T cell receptor beta chains below, sequenced in a study of T cell responses to AZD1222 COVID-19 vaccine. This table comes from immunoSEQ multiplex PCR, and its TCRdb copy is limited to in-frame clones, with some not included. The table records approximately 110,000 clones, more than 85% of them present only once. The sample here was peripheral blood, taken on day 0 of AZD1222 vaccination. All receptors come from an adult in good health.

The chain has TRBV2 and TRBJ2-2; D gene uncertain. Trimming shortened V by 2 bases and J by 5 bases, and 12 bases separated the two germline ends. The CDR3 has 15 residues. CDR1 and CDR2 (germline): SNHLY, FYNNEI. CDR3 sequence (DNA): TGTGCCAGCAGTGAATGGCGCTTAGGGACCGGGGAGCTGTTTTTT. It translates to CASSEWRLGTGELFF.

The chain combines TRBV29-1 with TRBJ1-2; D is ambiguous. This CDR3 has 12 residues. The V gene's germline CDR1 is SQVTM and CDR2 ANQGSEA. The V and J ends lost 2 bases and 3 bases respectively, with 7 bases between them. The CDR3 region is CSVERQYYGYTF. CDR3 DNA sequence: TGCAGCGTTGAAAGGCAGTACTATGGCTACACCTTC.

This sequence joins TRBV27 and TRBJ2-3; TRBD2 is a possible D gene (5 bases). Germline values: CDR1 MNHEY, CDR2 SMNVEV (reference sequence). Trimming took off 5 bases at V and 6 bases at J, with 12 bases between the two ends. The CDR3 has 13 amino acids. The CDR3: CASSPRTFDTQYF. The DNA for the CDR3 is TGTGCCAGCAGTCCACGGACTTTTGATACGCAGTATTTT.

The chain couples TRBV7-2 to TRBJ2-5, with D perhaps TRBD1 (5 bases). This CDR3 has 14 amino acids. V dropped 2 bases and J dropped 4 bases, with 11 bases sitting between them. The V gene's germline CDR1 is SGHTA and CDR2 FQGNSA. CDR3 in amino acids: CASSLSPGPETQYF. CDR3 sequence (DNA): TGTGCCAGCAGCTTAAGTCCAGGGCCAGAGACCCAGTACTTC.

J is TRBJ2-7 and V is TRBV19, with D possibly matching TRBD1 (5 bases). The V end was cut by 3 bases, the J end by 1 base, with 13 bases between. CDR1 is LNHDA, CDR2 SQIVND, per germline (reference sequence). The CDR3 is 15 residues long. Written as DNA, the CDR3 is TGTGCCAGTAGTATGACAGTGTCGGGTTCCTACGAGCAGTACTTC. It codes for CASSMTVSGSYEQYF.

V gene TRBV2 combines with J gene TRBJ1-3; D is undetermined. Germline-derived CDR1 and CDR2 are SNHLY and FYNNEI. CDR3 length: 13 amino acids. V was shortened by 5 bases and J by 3 bases, with 8 bases between the two germline ends. CDR3 loop: CASSSLSGNTIYF. The CDR3 coding sequence is TGTGCCAGCAGTTCACTTAGTGGAAACACCATATATTTT.

The rearrangement joins TRBV25-1 to TRBJ1-2; no reliable D call. This CDR3 spans 12 amino acids. V lost 2 bases, J lost 7 bases, and 8 bases lay in between. Germline V lookup: CDR1 MGHDK, CDR2 SYGVNS. CDR3 loop: CASSEGDGGYTF. The DNA for the CDR3 is TGTGCCAGCAGTGAAGGGGATGGTGGCTACACCTTC.

A single count supports this clone. The chain links TRBV2 to TRBJ1-2, with no clear D. CDR3 length: 14 residues. Between the trimmed V and J ends, which lost 2 bases and 6 bases, there was a span of 13 bases. CDR1 and CDR2 (germline): SNHLY, FYNNEI. The CDR3 here is CASSESQRFNGYTF. In DNA form, the CDR3 reads TGTGCCAGCAGTGAATCCCAGCGTTTTAATGGCTACACCTTC.

V usage is TRBV28 and J usage is TRBJ1-6; a weak D match, TRBD1 (5 bases). V lost 3 bases and J 2 bases, leaving 17 bases between the germline ends. Germline CDR1 and CDR2: MDHEN and SYDVKM. The CDR3 spans 18 residues. The CDR3 reads CASSLPGGEGPYNSPLHF. In DNA, the CDR3 is TGTGCCAGCAGTTTGCCGGGGGGAGAAGGCCCCTATAATTCACCCCTCCACTTT.

The V gene is TRBV11-3, the J gene TRBJ2-7, with 7 bases fitting TRBD1. Germline V gives CDR1 SGHNT, CDR2 YENEEA. V lost 0 bases to trimming and J lost 2 bases; unmatched junction nucleotides: 10. The CDR3 covers 17 residues. CDR3 DNA sequence: TGTGCCAGCAGCTTAGATTCGGGACAGCAGATTCCCTACGAGCAGTACTTC. It specifies CASSLDSGQQIPYEQYF.

The chain carries TRBV2 and TRBJ2-5; D not certain. Trimming took 8 bases from V and 2 from J, leaving 9 bases between them. CDR1 SNHLY and CDR2 FYNNEI come from the germline V gene. The CDR3 contains 12 residues. The CDR3 DNA sequence: TGTGCCAGCGGCGCGGTACAAGAGACCCAGTACTTC. Residues: CASGAVQETQYF. Based on the CDR3 plus reference TRBV2 and TRBJ2-5, the full variable domain is EPEVTQTPSHQVTQMGQEVILRCVPISNHLYFYWYRQILGQKVEFLVSFYNNEISEKSEIFDDQFSVERPDGSNFTLKIRSTKLEDSAMYFCASGAVQETQYFGPGTRLLVL.

The V gene is TRBV19, the J gene TRBJ1-3; TRBD1 is a possible D gene (5 bases). The CDR3 is 14 amino acids. Between the trimmed V and J ends, which lost 10 bases and 0 bases, there was a span of 13 bases. Germline-derived CDR1 and CDR2 are LNHDA and SQIVND (reference sequence). The CDR3 bases are TGTGCCACCGCTTCAGGGAGCTCTGGAAACACCATATATTTT. Protein sequence: CATASGSSGNTIYF.

The chain combines TRBV6-1 with TRBJ1-2; D is perhaps TRBD1 (5 bases). V was clipped by 4 bases and J by 5 bases, with 20 bases between them. The CDR3 loop spans 16 amino acids. Germline V gene sequence: CDR1 MNHNS, CDR2 SASEGT. The CDR3 DNA reads as TGTGCCAGCAGTGGCCTAGGAGGGGAGCGGTCGTATGGCTACACCTTC. This gives the protein CASSGLGGERSYGYTF.

The chain is built from TRBV7-6 and TRBJ1-3, with TRBD1 matching over 8 bases. The ends lost 3 bases at V and 8 bases at J; junction bases unmatched: 9. The germline gives CDR1 SGHVS, CDR2 FNYEAQ. The CDR3 consists of 15 residues. In DNA, the CDR3 is TGTGCCAGCAGCTTGACCCTCGGACAGGGCGACACCATATATTTT. Translation gives CASSLTLGQGDTIYF. Looking up the rest from reference TRBV7-6 and TRBJ1-3 gives the full variable domain: GAGVSQSPRYKVTKRGQDVALRCDPISGHVSLYWYRQALGQGPEFLTYFNYEAQQDKSGLPNDRFSAERPEGSISTLTIQRTEQRDSAMYRCASSLTLGQGDTIYFGEGSWLTVV.

The chain recombines TRBV5-4 with TRBJ2-2, with TRBD1 identical over 7 bases. CDR1 and CDR2 (germline): SGHNT, YYREEE (reference sequence). The CDR3 extends over 14 amino acids. Losses at the gene ends were 3 bases for V and 7 bases for J; bases not matched to a gene: 6. This CDR3 is CASSSRGLVGELFF. In DNA form, the CDR3 reads TGTGCCAGCAGCTCGAGGGGGCTAGTCGGGGAGCTGTTTTTT.

The rearrangement links TRBV27 to TRBJ1-2; tentative D call: TRBD1 (5 bases). V was cut by 6 bases and J by 4 bases, with 12 bases left in between. Germline V gene data show CDR1 as MNHEY and CDR2 as SMNVEV (reference sequence). This CDR3 contains 13 residues. The CDR3 loop is CASSPGLGYGYTF. DNA for the CDR3: TGTGCCAGCAGCCCAGGGCTGGGCTATGGCTACACCTTC.

The chain has TRBV18 and TRBJ2-3; D tentatively reads TRBD1 or TRBD2 (5 bases each). Germline CDR1 and CDR2: KGHSH and LQKENI. The CDR3 has 14 amino acids. Trimming stripped 3 bases from V and 6 bases from J, with 13 bases between. The DNA for the CDR3 is TGTGCCAGCTCACCGACAGCGGTCCTGGATACGCAGTATTTT. Translation: CASSPTAVLDTQYF. The whole variable domain, remainder taken from reference TRBV18 and TRBJ2-3, is NAGVMQNPRHLVRRRGQEARLRCSPMKGHSHVYWYRQLPEEGLKFMVYLQKENIIDESGMPKERFSAEFPKEGPSILRIQQVVRGDSAAYFCASSPTAVLDTQYFGPGTRLTVL.

The V gene is TRBV9, the J gene TRBJ2-2; D is uncertain. The CDR3 spans 17 residues. V was cut by 6 bases and J by 0 bases, with 18 bases left in between. Germline loops: CDR1 SGDLS, CDR2 YYNGEE. CDR3 coding DNA: TGTGCCAGCACCCGATTCGAGGACGTACCGAACACCGGGGAGCTGTTTTTT. Translating gives CASTRFEDVPNTGELFF. The full variable domain, in which reference TRBV9 and TRBJ2-2 provide the parts outside the CDR3, is DSGVTQTPKHLITATGQRVTLRCSPRSGDLSVYWYQQSLDQGLQFLIQYYNGEERAKGNILERFSAQQFPDLHSELNLSSLELGDSALYFCASTRFEDVPNTGELFFGEGSRLTVL.

The chain joins TRBV4-2 to TRBJ1-5; D unclear. CDR1 and CDR2 (germline): LGHNA, YNFKEQ. V lost 4 bases and J lost 2, with 12 bases in between. The CDR3 has 15 amino acids. The CDR3 is CASSPGELGNQPQHF. The DNA of the CDR3 is TGTGCCAGCAGCCCCGGGGAGCTTGGCAATCAGCCCCAGCATTTT.

V is TRBV15 and J is TRBJ1-5; no clear D gene. The germline V and J ends were trimmed by 6 bases and 0 bases, with 3 bases remaining between them. The CDR3 loop spans 12 amino acids. CDR1 is LNHNV, CDR2 YYDKDF, per germline (reference sequence). CDR3 residues: CATRGSNQPQHF. The CDR3 DNA sequence: TGTGCCACCAGGGGTAGCAATCAGCCCCAGCATTTT.

The chain carries TRBV5-1 and TRBJ2-1; TRBD2 matches at 8 bases. CDR1 is SGHRS, CDR2 YFSETQ, per germline. V gave up 0 bases and J gave up 4 bases; unmatched junction bases: 3. This CDR3 contains 15 residues. CDR3 in amino acids: CASSLEAGVYNEQFF. The CDR3, as DNA: TGCGCCAGCAGCTTGGAAGCGGGAGTGTACAATGAGCAGTTCTTC.

This chain uses TRBV12-3 or TRBV12-4 with TRBJ1-1, with a weak D call TRBD1 (5 bases). The CDR3 has 12 residues. V shed 3 bases and J shed 5 bases, with 7 bases lying between them. CDR3 DNA sequence: TGTGCCAGCAGTTTCTGGGGGACTGAAGCTTTCTTT. Its translation: CASSFWGTEAFF.

J is TRBJ1-1 and V is TRBV6-5, with 10 bases aligning to TRBD1. Trimming at V came to 8 bases and at J to 9 bases, leaving 12 bases not matched to a gene. Per germline, CDR1 MNHEY and CDR2 SVGAGI. CDR3 size: 14 residues. Here the CDR3 reads CASGYGTGVFKAFF. Here the CDR3 DNA reads TGTGCCAGCGGATACGGGACAGGGGTGTTCAAAGCTTTCTTT.

The gene calls are TRBV4-3 and TRBJ1-2, with D unclear. This CDR3 spans 12 amino acids. Looked up from germline, CDR1 is LGHNA and CDR2 is YSLEER. V gave up 0 bases and J gave up 5 bases, with 4 bases separating them. The CDR3 DNA sequence: TGCGCCAGCAGCCAAGAGGGTTATGGCTACACCTTC. It encodes CASSQEGYGYTF.

CDR3 loop: CASILLTSGGNEQFF. DNA of the CDR3: TGTGCCAGCATCCTCCTGACTAGCGGGGGAAATGAGCAGTTCTTC. V gene TRBV7-2 combines with J gene TRBJ2-1, with 12 bases fitting TRBD2. Germline V gives CDR1 SGHTA, CDR2 FQGNSA. V gave up 7 bases and J gave up 7 bases; unmatched junction bases: 8. CDR3 length equals 15 residues. Drawing the rest from reference TRBV7-2 and TRBJ2-1, the complete variable domain is GAGVSQSPSNKVTEKGKDVELRCDPISGHTALYWYRQSLGQGLEFLIYFQGNSAPDKSGLPSDRFSAERTGGSVSTLTIQRTQQEDSAVYLCASILLTSGGNEQFFGPGTRLTVL.

Points on this clone: One junction end disagrees with the germline gene, perhaps due to a read error. The V and J genes are TRBV3-1 (or the pseudogene TRBV3-2) and TRBJ2-1, with D unresolved. The CDR3 has 10 amino acids. From germline, CDR1 is LGHDT and CDR2 YNNKEL (reference sequence). The CDR3 DNA is TGTGCCAGAAGCCCCAACGTCCAGTTCTTC. The encoded protein is CARSPNVQFF.

The rearrangement uses TRBV7-3 and TRBJ2-1; perhaps TRBD1 as D (5 bases). CDR3 size: 16 residues. The germline V gene has CDR1 SGHTA and CDR2 FQGTGA. V was clipped by 4 bases and J by 3 bases, with 16 bases between them. CDR3: CASSSEPRAVYNEQFF. CDR3 in DNA: TGTGCCAGCAGCTCAGAGCCCAGGGCTGTCTACAATGAGCAGTTCTTC.